The present T cell receptor (beta chain) was sequenced within a study of cytomegalovirus exposure and HLA in healthy donors. Findings and limits, study-wide: With further analysis later on, most CMV-associated TCR beta chains appeared HLA-restricted. Accurate HLA-A and HLA-B prediction from TCR beta sequences was reported for most subjects. Later analysis identified a missense DCLRE1C variant that was linked to TCR beta V- and J-gene trimming. TCR beta V segments were, for the most part, productive about 87% or about 30% of the time in an earlier analysis.

The PCR used 60 Vbeta and 13 Jbeta primers. Here immunoSEQ multiplex PCR was the method, and the copy in TCRdb shows in-frame clones only, minus some. The sample lists around 120,000 clones; roughly 15% were seen once. Of note for this clone: Its antigen is still unknown.

This CDR3 region has 11 residues. From germline, CDR1 is MGHDK and CDR2 SYGVNS. V was clipped by 6 bases and J by 4 bases, with 4 bases between them. This sequence originates from a woman aged 18-29 years in good health and CMV-seronegative. The sample consisted of PBMCs. V usage is TRBV25-1 and J usage is TRBJ2-1; unclear D gene. CDR3 DNA sequence: TGTGCCAGCAGGGCTTACAATGAGCAGTTCTTC. This sequence encodes CASRAYNEQFF.